Listed here are 17 T cell receptor beta chains from one sample, sequenced in a study of cytomegalovirus exposure and HLA in healthy donors (dated by TCRdb to 2015 to 2018). Receptor libraries were prepared by the immunoSEQ multiplex PCR assay. This immuneACCESS table, as held by TCRdb, lists in-frame sequences with V and J called but not all clones. Of the missing ones, under half trace to an unresolved V gene in checked studies; the others have no known cause. For this sample the table gives some 140,000 clones, of which 80% to 90% were detected only once. Just under 3% of the sample goes to the ten largest clones. Sequencing was performed on PBMCs. These receptors all stem from a man aged 18 to 30 in good health and CMV-seronegative.

The genes are TRBV9 and TRBJ2-2, with D possibly matching TRBD2 (6 bases). Germline-derived CDR1 and CDR2 are SGDLS and YYNGEE. The CDR3 contains 13 residues. The germline V and J ends were trimmed by 5 bases and 10 bases, with 15 bases remaining between them. The CDR3 sequence: CASSPGRREELFF. As DNA, the CDR3 is TGTGCCAGCAGTCCGGGACGGCGGGAGGAGCTGTTTTTT.

The chain combines TRBV27 with TRBJ1-1; no reliable D call. V lost 2 bases, J lost 0 bases, and 4 bases lay in between. The CDR3 totals 13 residues. The germline CDR1 and CDR2 sequences are MNHEY and SMNVEV (reference sequence). CDR3 amino acids: CASSLLMNTEAFF. CDR3 in DNA: TGTGCCAGCAGTTTACTAATGAACACTGAAGCTTTCTTT.

This chain uses TRBV6-1 with TRBJ2-7; D unclear. The CDR3 has 12 amino acids. V lost 6 bases and J 3 bases, leaving 9 bases between the germline ends. CDR1 and CDR2 from the germline V gene are MNHNS and SASEGT. The CDR3 sequence: CASSPHSYEQYF. CDR3 bases: TGTGCCAGCAGCCCCCACAGCTACGAGCAGTACTTC.

The chain has TRBV19 and TRBJ1-4; D is uncertain. CDR1 and CDR2 (germline): LNHDA, SQIVND (reference sequence). Trimming removed 8 bases at V and 0 bases at J, with 16 bases between. The CDR3 length is 16 residues. The CDR3 sequence is CASRYKPGATNEKLFF. In DNA, the CDR3 is TGTGCCAGTCGTTACAAGCCGGGTGCAACTAATGAAAAACTGTTTTTT.

V and J are TRBV18 and TRBJ2-1, with 7 bases lining up with TRBD1. CDR3 length equals 16 residues. Germline V lookup: CDR1 KGHSH, CDR2 LQKENI. V shed 0 bases and J 3 bases; nucleotides not matched to a gene: 5. CDR3 DNA sequence: TGTGCCAGCTCACCACCGCTTCAGGGGGTCTACAATGAGCAGTTCTTC. Residues: CASSPPLQGVYNEQFF.

The rearrangement uses TRBV28 and TRBJ2-3; no definite D call. The germline V gene encodes CDR1 MDHEN and CDR2 SYDVKM. The CDR3 is 12 amino acids. Trimming stripped 8 bases from V and 0 bases from J, with 6 bases between. The CDR3 nucleotides read TGTGCCAGCCAGTCAAGCACAGATACGCAGTATTTT. Protein product: CASQSSTDTQYF.

The gene calls are TRBV27 and TRBJ2-7; TRBD1 aligns across 8 bases. The CDR3 extends over 14 amino acids. V lost 5 bases and J lost 0; bases outside the gene matches: 3. CDR1 and CDR2 from the germline V gene are MNHEY and SMNVEV (reference sequence). The CDR3 reads CASSRQGTSYEQYF. CDR3 DNA sequence: TGTGCCAGCAGTCGACAGGGGACCTCCTACGAGCAGTACTTC.

The chain links TRBV28 to TRBJ2-7; TRBD2 is a possible D gene (5 bases). The CDR3 consists of 15 residues. V was cut by 2 bases and J by 9 bases, with 20 bases left in between. Germline V CDR1 and CDR2: MDHEN, SYDVKM. CDR3 protein: CASSLRPRTGNRQYF. In DNA, the CDR3 is TGTGCCAGCAGTTTACGACCTCGAACGGGGAATCGGCAGTACTTC. Together with reference TRBV28 and TRBJ2-7, the CDR3 gives the full variable domain: DVKVTQSSRYLVKRTGEKVFLECVQDMDHENMFWYRQDPGLGLRLIYFSYDVKMKEKGDIPEGYSVSREKKERFSLILESASTNQTSMYLCASSLRPRTGNRQYFGPGTRLTVT.

The chain has TRBV6-5 and TRBJ1-2, with 7 bases fitting TRBD1. This CDR3 has 13 amino acids. From germline, CDR1 is MNHEY and CDR2 SVGAGI. The V gene end was trimmed by 5 bases and the J gene end by 8 bases; junction bases not matched to a gene: 8. CDR3: CASSPTGDRGYTF. The CDR3 DNA is TGTGCCAGCAGTCCCACAGGGGATCGAGGCTACACCTTC.

The gene calls are TRBV2 and TRBJ1-3; a weak D match, TRBD1 (6 bases). The germline V and J ends were trimmed by 3 bases and 0 bases, with 9 bases remaining between them. Germline V lookup: CDR1 SNHLY, CDR2 FYNNEI. There are 15 residues in the CDR3. The CDR3 is CASSDWGPSGNTIYF. The CDR3 nucleotides are TGTGCCAGCAGTGACTGGGGGCCCTCTGGAAACACCATATATTTT.

This chain joins TRBV15 and TRBJ1-1; 9 nucleotides match TRBD1. CDR1 is LNHNV and CDR2 is YYDKDF in the germline V gene (reference sequence). This CDR3 spans 15 amino acids. The junction had 8 bases not matched to a gene; V was cut back by 4 bases and J by 5 bases. For the CDR3, the DNA is TGTGCCACCAGCACCCAAAGACAGGGGGAGACTGAAGCTTTCTTT. Protein product: CATSTQRQGETEAFF.

This clone was detected a few times. This sequence joins TRBV6-1 and TRBJ1-2; 8 nucleotides agree with TRBD1. Trimming removed 6 bases from V and 1 base from J; junction bases left unmatched: 7. Germline-derived CDR1 and CDR2 are MNHNS and SASEGT. The CDR3 sequence is 15 residues long. For the CDR3, the DNA is TGTGCCAGCAGGGCAGGACAGGGACTTAACTATGGCTACACCTTC. It yields the protein CASRAGQGLNYGYTF.

The chain has TRBV4-1 and TRBJ2-2; D gene unclear. The CDR3 loop spans 14 amino acids. The germline gives CDR1 MGHRA, CDR2 YSYEKL. V lost 0 bases and J lost 4, with 6 bases in between. The CDR3 region is CASSQELFTGELFF. The CDR3 nucleotides are TGCGCCAGCAGCCAAGAACTGTTCACCGGGGAGCTGTTTTTT.

J is TRBJ2-7 and V is TRBV27; D remains ambiguous. V was trimmed by 8 bases and J by 3 bases, leaving 8 bases between them. Germline V CDR1 and CDR2: MNHEY, SMNVEV (reference sequence). The CDR3 covers 11 residues. The DNA for the CDR3 is TGTGCCAGCGGGCCCGTCTACGAGCAGTACTTC. This encodes CASGPVYEQYF.

The chain has TRBV5-1 and TRBJ1-2; D is possibly TRBD1 (6 bases). The CDR3 runs to 15 residues. Trimming cost V 0 bases and J 4 bases, with 13 bases left between them. CDR1 is SGHRS, CDR2 YFSETQ, per germline. The CDR3 coding sequence is TGCGCCAGCAGCTTGGTGGCAGGGGCAACCTATGGCTACACCTTC. The encoded protein is CASSLVAGATYGYTF.

The chain has TRBV4-1 and TRBJ2-1; D ambiguous. This CDR3 has 15 amino acids. CDR1 and CDR2 from the germline V gene are MGHRA and YSYEKL. Trimming took 1 base from V and 12 from J, leaving 19 bases between them. The CDR3 DNA reads as TGCGCCAGCAGCCAAGCCGTCGGAGCGCGATTTGGGCAGTTCTTC. Amino acid sequence: CASSQAVGARFGQFF.

The V and J genes are TRBV18 and TRBJ1-3, with a possible D match to TRBD1 (5 bases). V was clipped by 4 bases and J by 4 bases, with 14 bases between them. CDR1 and CDR2 (germline): KGHSH, LQKENI. The length of the CDR3 is 15 residues. CDR3 nucleotides: TGTGCCAGCTCACTCGGGGGATCTTCAGGAAACACCATATATTTT. Protein product: CASSLGGSSGNTIYF.